This T cell receptor (beta chain) was found in a study of cytomegalovirus exposure and HLA in healthy donors. Assay used: immunoSEQ multiplex PCR; TCRdb lists only in-frame clones, some missing. The top ten hold less than 2% of the sample, which has 70,000 or so clones, around 95% seen once. The CDR3 runs 13 residues. V was pared by 2 bases and J by 3 bases, with 8 bases between. The germline V gene encodes CDR1 SGHTA and CDR2 FQGNSA. The chain employs TRBV7-2 and TRBJ2-7, with unresolved D. The sequence was obtained from a woman between 18 and 29 years old in good health and CMV-seropositive. The sequencing sample was made of PBMCs. CDR3: CASSLLVLYEQYF. The CDR3 DNA is TGTGCCAGCAGCTTACTAGTCCTCTACGAGCAGTACTTC.